Listed here is a single TCR beta chain. Assay: immunoSEQ multiplex PCR; the TCRdb copy retains only in-frame clones and omits some. Here the sample spans about 170,000 clones, 90% to 95% being singletons. These data originate in a study of control samples from healthy donors and cancer patients. The receptor was isolated from a woman between 25 and 40 years old in good health. Input material: blood.

This CDR3 is CASRRTATNYGYTF. CDR3 DNA sequence: TGTGCCAGCAGACGGACAGCAACTAACTATGGCTACACCTTC. This chain links TRBV27 with TRBJ1-2; possible D gene TRBD1, 6 bases. CDR3 length equals 14 residues. The V gene lost 6 bases and the J gene lost 0 bases, with 11 bases spanning the gap. Germline CDR1 reads MNHEY; CDR2 reads SMNVEV (reference sequence).